The clone carrying this TCR beta chain showed up just a few times. Its specificity is not known. The junction and the germline gene differ at one end; a read error may be behind it. The germline gives CDR1 MNHEY, CDR2 SMNVEV (reference sequence). The CDR3 runs to 13 residues. The data stem from a study of blood T cells in healthy people across ages. Broader study findings: Correlation between TCR beta diversity and naive T cell percentage was strong. In long-lived donors, naive CD4+ cell counts and diversity exceeded those of aged donors.

Each donor had 9 to 10 milliliters of peripheral blood drawn. There were at least 6 micrograms of total RNA extracted from every sample. Together with a sample-barcoded 5' primer, a J-beta primer mix was included in a second PCR lasting about 6 to 11 cycles. TCRdb fed the 5' RACE reads into MiXCR, producing one record per CDR3 protein. The sample carries 270,000 or so distinct CDR3 sequences, roughly 27% recorded once. This receptor was taken from a woman in her 70s in good health. The rearrangement joins TRBV27 to TRBJ2-5; maybe TRBD1 (5 bases). The sequenced sample was blood. The CDR3: CASSLRTDRDSVF. The CDR3 coding sequence is TGTGCCAGCAGTTTACGAACAGACCGAGACAGCGTTTTC.